These 28 T cell receptor beta chains share one sample of origin, sequenced in a study of T cell changes during pregnancy in multiple sclerosis (dated by TCRdb to between 2019 and 2020). The library was prepared using the immunoSEQ multiplex PCR assay. TCRdb carries this immuneACCESS record with in-frame sequences only. Its versions omit some clonotypes, under half of them owing to an unresolved V gene in the studies checked, with the rest unexplained. The table for this sample lists roughly 49,000 clones; 85% to 95% of them were counted only once. Jointly, the top ten make up 5.5% to 7% of the sample. The source was CD8+ T cells from peripheral blood mononuclear cells, collected in the first trimester of pregnancy. These receptor sequences come from a female donor with multiple sclerosis, enrolled in a pregnancy study.

J is TRBJ1-1 and V is TRBV6-6, with D perhaps matching TRBD1 (6 bases). The CDR3 has 16 amino acids. From germline, CDR1 is MNHNY and CDR2 SVGAGI (reference sequence). V was clipped by 3 bases and J by 7 bases, with 21 bases between them. The CDR3 loop is CASSYPQGGGRDEAFF. The CDR3 bases are TGTGCCAGCAGTTATCCCCAAGGGGGGGGAAGGGATGAAGCTTTCTTT.

V usage is TRBV4-2 and J usage is TRBJ2-3; 12 bases line up with TRBD2. CDR3 length equals 17 residues. V was pared by 2 bases and J by 8 bases, with 11 bases of the junction left unmatched. Germline CDR1 LGHNA, CDR2 YNFKEQ. The CDR3 protein is CASSQKAETSGSGTQYF. DNA of the CDR3: TGTGCCAGCAGCCAAAAGGCCGAGACTAGCGGGAGCGGTACGCAGTATTTT.

V gene TRBV28 combines with J gene TRBJ1-5; 7 nucleotides match TRBD1. Germline CDR1 MDHEN, CDR2 SYDVKM. This CDR3 contains 15 residues. The V and J ends lost 6 bases and 1 base, in that order; junction bases with no gene match: 6. The DNA of the CDR3 is TGTGCCAGCAGCCGTACAGGGGCGAGCAATCAGCCCCAGCATTTT. This gives the protein CASSRTGASNQPQHF.

The chain is built from TRBV15 and TRBJ2-7; tentative D call: TRBD1 (7 bases). Between the trimmed V and J ends, which lost 3 bases and 2 bases, there was a span of 11 bases. The CDR3 runs 14 residues. The germline CDR1 and CDR2 sequences are LNHNV and YYDKDF (reference sequence). CDR3 sequence reads: CATSSGRGAYEQYF. The CDR3 bases are TGTGCCACCAGCAGCGGCAGGGGGGCCTACGAGCAGTACTTC. The entire variable domain, with the rest obtained from reference TRBV15 and TRBJ2-7, is as follows: DAMVIQNPRYQVTQFGKPVTLSCSQTLNHNVMYWYQQKSSQAPKLLFHYYDKDFNNEADTPDNFQSRRPNTSFCFLDIRSPGLGDTAMYLCATSSGRGAYEQYFGPGTRLTVT.

The V call is TRBV14, the J call TRBJ2-5, with 8 bases that match TRBD2. The V and J ends lost 1 base and 6 bases, in that order; junction bases with no gene match: 1. The CDR3 spans 13 residues. Germline lookup yields CDR1 SGHDN and CDR2 FVKESK. The CDR3 DNA reads as TGTGCCAGCAGCCAAGGCGGGAGGAAGACCCAGTACTTC. It translates to CASSQGGRKTQYF.

The rearrangement links TRBV9 to TRBJ2-1, with 7 bases lining up with TRBD2. The CDR3 totals 13 residues. Germline CDR1 is SGDLS and CDR2 is YYNGEE. Unmatched junction bases numbered 3, after V lost 0 bases and J lost 9 bases. The DNA of the CDR3 is TGTGCCAGCAGCGTAGTGTCGGGGGGTGAGCAGTTCTTC. This translates into CASSVVSGGEQFF. Filled out from reference TRBV9 and TRBJ2-1, the complete variable domain reads DSGVTQTPKHLITATGQRVTLRCSPRSGDLSVYWYQQSLDQGLQFLIQYYNGEERAKGNILERFSAQQFPDLHSELNLSSLELGDSALYFCASSVVSGGEQFFGPGTRLTVL.

The gene calls are TRBV27 and TRBJ2-1; possible D gene TRBD1, 5 bases. Trimming took 3 bases from V and 8 from J, leaving 11 bases between them. Germline assignment: CDR1 MNHEY and CDR2 SMNVEV (reference sequence). The CDR3 has 13 amino acids. DNA for the CDR3: TGTGCCAGCAGTTTGGTCCAGGGCCATGAGCAGTTCTTC. It encodes CASSLVQGHEQFF.

CDR3 bases: TGTGCCAGCAGCGATATAGCCTCATACAATGAGCAGTTCTTC. Translation: CASSDIASYNEQFF. V gene TRBV27 combines with J gene TRBJ2-1; unclear D gene. The V end was cut by 6 bases, the J end by 4 bases, with 13 bases between. There are 14 residues in the CDR3. Germline V gene sequence: CDR1 MNHEY, CDR2 SMNVEV (reference sequence).

J is TRBJ1-1 and V is TRBV9; TRBD1 matches at 8 bases. This CDR3 spans 14 amino acids. Germline V gives CDR1 SGDLS, CDR2 YYNGEE. The ends lost 3 bases at V and 3 bases at J; junction bases unmatched: 4. The DNA of the CDR3 is TGTGCCAGCAGCGAACAGGGGGAAGACACTGAAGCTTTCTTT. Amino acids: CASSEQGEDTEAFF.

This chain links TRBV5-6 with TRBJ2-7, with 8 bases matching TRBD2. Germline loops: CDR1 SGHDT, CDR2 YYEEEE. The CDR3 is 14 residues long. Trimming cost V 2 bases and J 0 bases; bases outside gene matches: 1. The CDR3 protein is CASSLLAASYEQYF. CDR3 nucleotides: TGTGCCAGCAGCTTACTAGCGGCCTCCTACGAGCAGTACTTC.

The chain joins TRBV19 to TRBJ2-3; 7 bases are shared with TRBD2. CDR3 size: 15 residues. Germline V gives CDR1 LNHDA, CDR2 SQIVND (reference sequence). Germline trimming cut 8 bases from V and 0 bases from J; bases unmatched to any gene: 8. The CDR3 region has the DNA TGTGCCAGTGCCCGGGGAGGGAGTAGCACAGATACGCAGTATTTT. As protein: CASARGGSSTDTQYF. Complete variable domain (other parts from reference TRBV19 and TRBJ2-3): DGGITQSPKYLFRKEGQNVTLSCEQNLNHDAMYWYRQDPGQGLRLIYYSQIVNDFQKGDIAEGYSVSREKKESFPLTVTSAQKNPTAFYLCASARGGSSTDTQYFGPGTRLTVL.

This rearrangement joins TRBV7-9 to TRBJ2-5; 9 positions agree with TRBD2. The V gene's germline CDR1 is SEHNR and CDR2 FQNEAQ (reference sequence). CDR3 size: 16 residues. V was clipped by 1 base and J by 1 base; unmatched bases: 4. The CDR3 region is CASSLGLAVLQETQYF. DNA for the CDR3: TGTGCCAGCAGCTTAGGACTAGCGGTTCTCCAAGAGACCCAGTACTTC.

The V call is TRBV29-1, the J call TRBJ2-7; 7 bases agree with TRBD1. Germline assignment: CDR1 SQVTM and CDR2 ANQGSEA. This CDR3 spans 12 amino acids. The junction had 6 bases not matched to a gene; V was cut back by 4 bases and J by 6 bases. The CDR3 nucleotides read TGCAGCGTTGCCCTGACAGGGCTCGAGCAGTACTTC. Protein sequence: CSVALTGLEQYF.

To note about this clone: Other DNA sequences of this sample code for an identical CDR3. The chain recombines TRBV5-4 with TRBJ1-1, with unresolved D. The CDR3 totals 13 residues. The germline gives CDR1 SGHNT, CDR2 YYREEE (reference sequence). Deletions cut 2 bases from V and 1 base from J, with 6 bases between. CDR3 nucleotides: TGTGCCAGCAGCTTCCGGGGGAACACTGAAGCTTTCTTT. Translating it yields CASSFRGNTEAFF.

The chain links TRBV18 to TRBJ2-3; tentative D call: TRBD1 (6 bases). Germline CDR1 and CDR2: KGHSH and LQKENI. V shed 3 bases and J shed 3 bases, with 7 bases lying between them. The CDR3 sequence is 13 residues long. CDR3 coding DNA: TGTGCCAGCTCACCCCAGGGGACAGATACGCAGTATTTT. Its translation is CASSPQGTDTQYF.

This chain links TRBV6-1 with TRBJ2-1; tentatively, D is TRBD2 (6 bases). The V and J ends lost 6 bases and 10 bases respectively, with 10 bases between them. Looked up from germline, CDR1 is MNHNS and CDR2 is SASEGT. This CDR3 has 11 residues. The DNA of the CDR3 is TGTGCCAGCAGCCCCGGACTAGAGCAGTTCTTC. Translated, it gives CASSPGLEQFF.

The rearrangement links TRBV27 to TRBJ1-1, with 9 positions matching TRBD1. Trimming removed 5 bases from V and 7 bases from J; junction bases left unmatched: 5. There are 13 residues in the CDR3. Germline assignment: CDR1 MNHEY and CDR2 SMNVEV (reference sequence). The CDR3 loop is CASSQTGGNEAFF. DNA for the CDR3: TGTGCCAGCAGTCAGACAGGGGGGAATGAAGCTTTCTTT.

The V and J genes are TRBV5-6 and TRBJ1-2; tentatively, D is TRBD1 (5 bases). This CDR3 has 15 amino acids. Trimming removed 2 bases at V and 5 bases at J, with 16 bases between. CDR1 SGHDT and CDR2 YYEEEE come from the germline V gene. Here the CDR3 reads CASSLIRAGGYGYTF. The CDR3 DNA sequence: TGTGCCAGCAGCTTAATCAGGGCTGGAGGGTATGGCTACACCTTC.

This clone was found once. The V call is TRBV6-4, the J call TRBJ2-1; 14 positions agree with TRBD2. CDR3 size: 15 residues. CDR1 is MRHNA and CDR2 is SNTAGT in the germline V gene. The trim removed 3 bases at V and 6 bases at J, leaving 1 base unmatched. The CDR3 is CASSEGLAGVNEQFF. DNA of the CDR3: TGTGCCAGCAGTGAGGGACTAGCGGGAGTCAATGAGCAGTTCTTC.

The J gene is TRBJ2-6, the V gene TRBV7-3; D is possibly TRBD2 (5 bases). Germline assignment: CDR1 SGHTA and CDR2 FQGTGA. V lost 6 bases and J lost 0, with 12 bases in between. The CDR3 has 16 residues. CDR3 in DNA: TGTGCCAGCAGTCCTACTGGGAGCTCTGGGGCCAACGTCCTGACTTTC. Its translation is CASSPTGSSGANVLTF.

This sequence joins TRBV30 and TRBJ2-6, with D possibly matching TRBD1 (5 bases). V was shortened by 0 bases and J by 2 bases, with 5 bases between the two germline ends. CDR1 is GTSNPN, CDR2 SVGIG, per germline (reference sequence). The CDR3 has 14 amino acids. As DNA, the CDR3 is TGTGCCTGGAGTGTAGGGGCTGGGGCCAACGTCCTGACTTTC. This translates into CAWSVGAGANVLTF.

The chain uses TRBV5-1 and TRBJ2-5; 9 bases agree with TRBD1. The J call may be faulty, since TRBJ2-7 better matches the DNA end. Germline-derived CDR1 and CDR2 are SGHRS and YFSETQ. The CDR3 extends over 13 amino acids. The CDR3 nucleotides are TGCGCCAGCAGGACAGGGGGTCGGCCCGAGCAGTACTTC. This translates into CASRTGGRPEQYF.

The CDR3 region is CASSPLEGTGGYEQYF. CDR3 nucleotide sequence: TGTGCCAGCAGTCCCCTTGAAGGGACAGGGGGCTACGAGCAGTACTTC. V is TRBV27 and J is TRBJ2-7, with TRBD1 identical over 11 bases. The V and J ends lost 5 bases and 3 bases, in that order; junction bases with no gene match: 9. CDR1 is MNHEY, CDR2 SMNVEV, per germline (reference sequence). The length of the CDR3 is 16 residues.

The rearrangement uses TRBV28 and TRBJ1-2; 10 positions agree with TRBD1. The CDR3 covers 15 residues. Looked up from germline, CDR1 is MDHEN and CDR2 is SYDVKM. Trimming at V came to 6 bases and at J to 7 bases, leaving 11 bases not matched to a gene. The chain's CDR3 is CASRRQDRGVSGYTF. CDR3 nucleotides: TGTGCCAGCAGGCGACAGGACAGGGGGGTCAGTGGCTACACCTTC.

V is TRBV10-3 and J is TRBJ2-7; TRBD2 matches at 7 bases. The CDR3 loop spans 20 amino acids. Germline-derived CDR1 and CDR2 are ENHRY and SYGVKD. J lost 0 bases, V lost 0 bases, and 17 bases had no gene match. CDR3 coding DNA: TGTGCCATCAGTGAGTCGAACTCCTGGCGGGAGCATCACATCTCCTACGAGCAGTACTTC. Protein: CAISESNSWREHHISYEQYF.

This clone has just one count. V usage is TRBV7-9 and J usage is TRBJ2-3, with 7 bases that match TRBD2. This CDR3 contains 18 residues. V lost 5 bases and J lost 4; bases outside the gene matches: 18. In germline, CDR1 is SEHNR, CDR2 FQNEAQ (reference sequence). The chain's CDR3 is CASSALHDGGSLSDTQYF. In DNA form, the CDR3 reads TGTGCCAGCAGCGCACTTCACGATGGCGGGAGTTTGTCAGATACGCAGTATTTT.

J is TRBJ2-7 and V is TRBV5-8; no clear D. CDR1 is SGHTS, CDR2 YDEGEE, per germline. V gave up 4 bases and J gave up 0 bases, with 29 bases separating them. CDR3 length: 20 residues. The CDR3 nucleotides are TGTGCCAGCAGCCTGGGGATCTTATCAGGCCCCGTCACGGCCTCCTACGAGCAGTACTTC. It encodes CASSLGILSGPVTASYEQYF.

This clone showed up just once. This rearrangement joins TRBV4-1 to TRBJ2-7; possibly TRBD1 for D (5 bases). V dropped 3 bases and J dropped 6 bases, with 12 bases sitting between them. The CDR3 consists of 13 residues. CDR1 MGHRA and CDR2 YSYEKL come from the germline V gene. The CDR3 here is CASSQSAGREQYF. In DNA, the CDR3 is TGCGCCAGCAGCCAGAGCGCAGGGCGCGAGCAGTACTTC.